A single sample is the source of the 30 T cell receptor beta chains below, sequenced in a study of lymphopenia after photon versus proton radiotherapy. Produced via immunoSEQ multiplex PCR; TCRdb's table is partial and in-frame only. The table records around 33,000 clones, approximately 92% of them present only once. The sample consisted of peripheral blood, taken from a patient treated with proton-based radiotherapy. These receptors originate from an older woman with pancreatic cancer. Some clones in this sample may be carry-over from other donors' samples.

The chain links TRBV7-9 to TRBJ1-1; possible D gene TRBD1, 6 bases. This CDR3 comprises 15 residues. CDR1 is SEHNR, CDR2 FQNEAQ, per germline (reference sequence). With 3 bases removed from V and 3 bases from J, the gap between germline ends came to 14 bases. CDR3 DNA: TGTGCCAGCAGCTTGGGGCAGGGGTGGGACACTGAAGCTTTCTTT. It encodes CASSLGQGWDTEAFF.

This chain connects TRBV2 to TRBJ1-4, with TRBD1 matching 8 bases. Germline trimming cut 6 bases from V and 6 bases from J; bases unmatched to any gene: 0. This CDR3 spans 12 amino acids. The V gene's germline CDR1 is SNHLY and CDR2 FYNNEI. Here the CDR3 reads CASRQGDEKLFF. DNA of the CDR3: TGTGCCAGCAGACAGGGGGATGAAAAACTGTTTTTT.

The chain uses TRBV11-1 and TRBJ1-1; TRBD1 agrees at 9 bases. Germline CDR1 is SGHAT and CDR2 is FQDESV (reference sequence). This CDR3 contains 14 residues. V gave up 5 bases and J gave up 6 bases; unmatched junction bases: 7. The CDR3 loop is CASSPRDRDAEAFF. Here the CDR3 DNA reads TGTGCCAGCAGCCCCCGGGACAGGGATGCTGAAGCTTTCTTT.

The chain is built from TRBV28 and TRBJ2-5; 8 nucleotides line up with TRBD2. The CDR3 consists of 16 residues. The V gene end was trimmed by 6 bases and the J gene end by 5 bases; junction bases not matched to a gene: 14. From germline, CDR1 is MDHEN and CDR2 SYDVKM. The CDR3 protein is CASSSPRASGSETQYF. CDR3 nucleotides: TGTGCCAGCAGCTCCCCCCGGGCTAGCGGGTCGGAGACCCAGTACTTC.

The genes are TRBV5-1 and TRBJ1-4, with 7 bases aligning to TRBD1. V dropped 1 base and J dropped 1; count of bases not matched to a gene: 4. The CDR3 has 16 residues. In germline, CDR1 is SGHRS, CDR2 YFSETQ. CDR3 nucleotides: TGCGCCAGCAGCTTGTATCAGGGGGGAACTAATGAAAAACTGTTTTTT. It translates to CASSLYQGGTNEKLFF.

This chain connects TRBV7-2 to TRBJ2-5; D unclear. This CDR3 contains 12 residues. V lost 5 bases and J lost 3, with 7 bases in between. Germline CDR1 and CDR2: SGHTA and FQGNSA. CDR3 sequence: CASSPTEETQYF. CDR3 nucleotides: TGTGCCAGCAGCCCTACGGAAGAGACCCAGTACTTC.

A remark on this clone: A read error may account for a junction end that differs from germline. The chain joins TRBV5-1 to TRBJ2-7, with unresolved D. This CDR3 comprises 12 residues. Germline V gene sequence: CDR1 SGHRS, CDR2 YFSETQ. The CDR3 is CVSSLPSDEQYF. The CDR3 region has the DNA TGCGTCAGCAGCTTGCCCTCAGACGAGCAGTACTTC.

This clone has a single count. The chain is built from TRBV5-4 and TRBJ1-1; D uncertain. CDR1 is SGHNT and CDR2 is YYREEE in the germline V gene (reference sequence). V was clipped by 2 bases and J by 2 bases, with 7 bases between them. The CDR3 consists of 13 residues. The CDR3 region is CASSLGLNTEAFF. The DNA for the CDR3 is TGTGCCAGCAGCTTAGGCCTAAACACTGAAGCTTTCTTT.

The CDR3 loop reads CASSPGGQGSGYTF. In DNA form, the CDR3 reads TGTGCCAGCAGCCCGGGCGGACAGGGGTCTGGCTACACCTTC. The chain joins TRBV5-4 to TRBJ1-2; 9 bases fit TRBD1. Germline CDR1 SGHNT, CDR2 YYREEE (reference sequence). Trimming at V came to 4 bases and at J to 7 bases, leaving 8 bases not matched to a gene. The CDR3 is 14 residues long. Together with reference TRBV5-4 and TRBJ1-2, the CDR3 gives the full variable domain: ETGVTQSPTHLIKTRGQQVTLRCSSQSGHNTVSWYQQALGQGPQFIFQYYREEENGRGNFPPRFSGLQFPNYSSELNVNALELDDSALYLCASSPGGQGSGYTFGSGTRLTVV.

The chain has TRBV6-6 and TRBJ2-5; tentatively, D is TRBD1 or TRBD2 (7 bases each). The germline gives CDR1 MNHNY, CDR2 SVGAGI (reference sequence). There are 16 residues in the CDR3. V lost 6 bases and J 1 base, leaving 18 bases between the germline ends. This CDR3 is CASRDTTGRVQETQYF. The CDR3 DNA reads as TGTGCCAGCAGGGATACGACAGGGAGGGTCCAAGAGACCCAGTACTTC.

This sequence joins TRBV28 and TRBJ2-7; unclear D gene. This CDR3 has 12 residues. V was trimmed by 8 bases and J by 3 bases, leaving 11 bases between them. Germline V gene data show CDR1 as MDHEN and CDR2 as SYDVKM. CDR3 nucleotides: TGTGCCAGCCATGGCATCCGCTACGAGCAGTACTTC. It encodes CASHGIRYEQYF.

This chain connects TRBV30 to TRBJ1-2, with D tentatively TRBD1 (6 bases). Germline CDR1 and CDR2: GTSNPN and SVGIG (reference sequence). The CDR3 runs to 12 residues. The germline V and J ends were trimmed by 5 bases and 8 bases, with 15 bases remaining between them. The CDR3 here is CAWYHPGVGYTF. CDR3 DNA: TGTGCCTGGTATCATCCAGGGGTCGGCTACACCTTC.

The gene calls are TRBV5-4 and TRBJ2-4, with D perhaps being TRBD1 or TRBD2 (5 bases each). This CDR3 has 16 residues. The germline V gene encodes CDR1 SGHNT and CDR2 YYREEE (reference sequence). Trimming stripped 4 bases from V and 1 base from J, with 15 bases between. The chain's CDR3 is CASSGGRSRAKNIQYF. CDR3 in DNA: TGTGCCAGCAGCGGGGGAAGGAGTAGGGCCAAAAACATTCAGTACTTC.

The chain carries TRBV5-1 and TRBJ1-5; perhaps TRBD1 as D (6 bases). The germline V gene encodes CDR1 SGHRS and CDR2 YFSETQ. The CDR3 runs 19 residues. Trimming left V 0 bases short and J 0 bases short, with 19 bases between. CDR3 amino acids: CASSLERGRGNISNQPQHF. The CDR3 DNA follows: TGCGCCAGCAGCTTGGAACGTGGCAGGGGAAATATTAGCAATCAGCCCCAGCATTTT.

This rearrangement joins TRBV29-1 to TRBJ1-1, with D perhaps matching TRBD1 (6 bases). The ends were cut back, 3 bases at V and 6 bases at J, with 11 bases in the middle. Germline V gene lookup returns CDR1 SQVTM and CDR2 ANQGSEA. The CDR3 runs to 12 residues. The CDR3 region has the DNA TGCAGCGTTGACCTGACAGGTTCTGAAGCTTTCTTT. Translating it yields CSVDLTGSEAFF.

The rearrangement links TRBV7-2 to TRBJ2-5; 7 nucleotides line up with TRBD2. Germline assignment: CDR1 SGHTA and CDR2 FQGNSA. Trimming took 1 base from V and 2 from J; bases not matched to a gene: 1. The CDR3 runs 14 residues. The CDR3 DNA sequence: TGTGCCAGCAGCTTAGGGGGGGGTCAAGAGACCCAGTACTTC. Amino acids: CASSLGGGQETQYF.

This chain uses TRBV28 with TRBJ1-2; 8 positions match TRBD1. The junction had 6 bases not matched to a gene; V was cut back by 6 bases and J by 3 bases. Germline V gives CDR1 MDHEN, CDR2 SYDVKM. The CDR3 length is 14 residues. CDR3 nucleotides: TGTGCCAGCAGACAACCGGGACAGGACTATGGCTACACCTTC. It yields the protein CASRQPGQDYGYTF.

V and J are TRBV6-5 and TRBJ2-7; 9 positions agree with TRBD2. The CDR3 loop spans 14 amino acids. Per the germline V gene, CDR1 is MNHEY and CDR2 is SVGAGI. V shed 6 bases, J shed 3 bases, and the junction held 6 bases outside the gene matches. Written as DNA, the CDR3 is TGTGCCAGCAGAACGGGACTAGCTAGCTACGAGCAGTACTTC. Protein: CASRTGLASYEQYF.

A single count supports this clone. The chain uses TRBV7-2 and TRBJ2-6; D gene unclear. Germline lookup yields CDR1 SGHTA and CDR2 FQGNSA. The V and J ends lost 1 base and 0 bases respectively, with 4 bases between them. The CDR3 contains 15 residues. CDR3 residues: CASSLEPSGANVLTF. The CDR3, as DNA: TGTGCCAGCAGCTTAGAACCCTCTGGGGCCAACGTCCTGACTTTC. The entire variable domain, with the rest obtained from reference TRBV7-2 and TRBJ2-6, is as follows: GAGVSQSPSNKVTEKGKDVELRCDPISGHTALYWYRQSLGQGLEFLIYFQGNSAPDKSGLPSDRFSAERTGGSVSTLTIQRTQQEDSAVYLCASSLEPSGANVLTFGAGSRLTVL.

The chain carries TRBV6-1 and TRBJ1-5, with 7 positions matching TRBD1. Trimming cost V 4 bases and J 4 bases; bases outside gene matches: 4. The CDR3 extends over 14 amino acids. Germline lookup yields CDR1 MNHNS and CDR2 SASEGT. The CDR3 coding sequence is TGTGCCAGCAGTGGGGGACAGACTAATCAGCCCCAGCATTTT. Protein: CASSGGQTNQPQHF.

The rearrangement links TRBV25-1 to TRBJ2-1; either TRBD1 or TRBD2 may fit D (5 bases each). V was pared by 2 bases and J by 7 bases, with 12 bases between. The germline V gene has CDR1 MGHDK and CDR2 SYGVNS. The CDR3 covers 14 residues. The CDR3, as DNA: TGTGCCAGCAGTGAAAGGGGACGGATGAATGAGCAGTTCTTC. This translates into CASSERGRMNEQFF.

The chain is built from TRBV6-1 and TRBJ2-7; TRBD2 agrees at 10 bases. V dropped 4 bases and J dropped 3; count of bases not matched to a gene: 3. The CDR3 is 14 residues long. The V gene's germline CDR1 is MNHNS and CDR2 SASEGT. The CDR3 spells CASSVRLAGYEQYF. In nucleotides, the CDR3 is TGTGCCAGCAGTGTCCGACTAGCGGGCTACGAGCAGTACTTC.

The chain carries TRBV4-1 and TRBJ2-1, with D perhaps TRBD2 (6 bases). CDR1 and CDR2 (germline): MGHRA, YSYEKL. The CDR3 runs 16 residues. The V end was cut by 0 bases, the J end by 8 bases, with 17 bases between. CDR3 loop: CASSQERGIGLYEQFF. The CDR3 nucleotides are TGCGCCAGCAGCCAAGAACGCGGGATCGGTCTATATGAGCAGTTCTTC.

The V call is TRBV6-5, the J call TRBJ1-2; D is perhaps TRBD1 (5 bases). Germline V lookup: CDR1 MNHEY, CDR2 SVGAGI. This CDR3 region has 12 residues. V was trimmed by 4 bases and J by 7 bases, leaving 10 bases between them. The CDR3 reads CASSSRVSGYTF. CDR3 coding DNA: TGTGCCAGCAGTTCCAGGGTTTCTGGCTACACCTTC.

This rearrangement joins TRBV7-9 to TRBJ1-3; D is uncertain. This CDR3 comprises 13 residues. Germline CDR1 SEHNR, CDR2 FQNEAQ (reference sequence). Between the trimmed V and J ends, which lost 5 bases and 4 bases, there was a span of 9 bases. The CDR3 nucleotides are TGTGCCAGCAGCCCGCGGTCCGGAAACACCATATATTTT. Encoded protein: CASSPRSGNTIYF.

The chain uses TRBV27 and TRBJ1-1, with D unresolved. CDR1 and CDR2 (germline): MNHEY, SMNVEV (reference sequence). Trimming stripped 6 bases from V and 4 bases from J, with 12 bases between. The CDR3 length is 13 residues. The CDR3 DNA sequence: TGTGCCAGCAGGCGTGAGGCGGGCACTGAAGCTTTCTTT. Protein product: CASRREAGTEAFF.

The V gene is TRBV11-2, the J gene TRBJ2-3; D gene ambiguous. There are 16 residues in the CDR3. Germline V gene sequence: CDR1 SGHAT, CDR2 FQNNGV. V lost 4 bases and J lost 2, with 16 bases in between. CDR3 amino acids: CASSSHARLSTDTQYF. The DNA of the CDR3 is TGTGCCAGCAGCTCCCACGCCAGACTCTCCACAGATACGCAGTATTTT.

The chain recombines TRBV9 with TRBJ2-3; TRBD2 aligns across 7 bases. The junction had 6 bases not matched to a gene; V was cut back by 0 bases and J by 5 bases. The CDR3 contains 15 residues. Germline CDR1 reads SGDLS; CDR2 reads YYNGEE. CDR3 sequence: CASSVAGGQEDTQYF. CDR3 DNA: TGTGCCAGCAGCGTAGCGGGGGGTCAGGAAGATACGCAGTATTTT.

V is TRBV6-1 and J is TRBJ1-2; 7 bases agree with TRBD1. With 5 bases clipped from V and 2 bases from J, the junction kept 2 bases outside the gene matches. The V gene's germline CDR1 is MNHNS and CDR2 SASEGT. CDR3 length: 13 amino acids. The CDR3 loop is CASSSTGNYGYTF. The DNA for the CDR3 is TGTGCCAGCAGTTCGACAGGGAACTATGGCTACACCTTC.

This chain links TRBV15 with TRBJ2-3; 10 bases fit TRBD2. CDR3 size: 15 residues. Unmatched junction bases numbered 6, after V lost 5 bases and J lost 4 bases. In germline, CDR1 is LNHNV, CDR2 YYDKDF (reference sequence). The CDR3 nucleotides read TGTGCCACCAGCCTAAGCGGGAGGGCCGCAGATACGCAGTATTTT. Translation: CATSLSGRAADTQYF.